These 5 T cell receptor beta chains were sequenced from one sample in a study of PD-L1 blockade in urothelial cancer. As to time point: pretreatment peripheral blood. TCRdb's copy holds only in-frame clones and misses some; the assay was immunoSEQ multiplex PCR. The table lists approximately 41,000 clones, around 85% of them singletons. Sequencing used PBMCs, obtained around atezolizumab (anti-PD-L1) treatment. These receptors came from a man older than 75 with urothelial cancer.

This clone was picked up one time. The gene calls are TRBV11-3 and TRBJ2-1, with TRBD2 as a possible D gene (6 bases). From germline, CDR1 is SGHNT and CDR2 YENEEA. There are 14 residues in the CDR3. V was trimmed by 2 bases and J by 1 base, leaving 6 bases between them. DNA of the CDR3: TGTGCCAGCAGCTTAAGCGGGTCCTACAATGAGCAGTTCTTC. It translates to CASSLSGSYNEQFF. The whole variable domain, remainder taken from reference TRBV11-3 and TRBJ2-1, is EAGVVQSPRYKIIEKKQPVAFWCNPISGHNTLYWYLQNLGQGPELLIRYENEEAVDDSQLPKDRFSAERLKGVDSTLKIQPAELGDSAVYLCASSLSGSYNEQFFGPGTRLTVL.

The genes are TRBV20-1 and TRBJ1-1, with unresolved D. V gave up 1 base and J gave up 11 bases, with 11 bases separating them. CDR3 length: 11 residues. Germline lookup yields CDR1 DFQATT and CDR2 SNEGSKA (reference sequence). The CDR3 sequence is CSARGGGRAFF. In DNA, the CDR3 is TGCAGTGCTAGAGGAGGAGGGAGGGCTTTCTTT.

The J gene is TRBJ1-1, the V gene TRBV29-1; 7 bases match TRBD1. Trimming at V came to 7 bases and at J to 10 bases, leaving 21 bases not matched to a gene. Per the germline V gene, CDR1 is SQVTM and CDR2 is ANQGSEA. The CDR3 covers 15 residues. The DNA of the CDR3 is TGCAGCGGGAGCCGAGTATCACAGGGGAGAGGTGGAGCTTTCTTT. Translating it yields CSGSRVSQGRGGAFF.

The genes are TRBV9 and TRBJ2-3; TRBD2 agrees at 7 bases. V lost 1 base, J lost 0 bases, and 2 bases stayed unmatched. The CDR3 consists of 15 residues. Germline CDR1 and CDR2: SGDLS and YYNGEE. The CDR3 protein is CASSVSGASTDTQYF. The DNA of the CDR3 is TGTGCCAGCAGCGTAAGCGGGGCTAGCACAGATACGCAGTATTTT.

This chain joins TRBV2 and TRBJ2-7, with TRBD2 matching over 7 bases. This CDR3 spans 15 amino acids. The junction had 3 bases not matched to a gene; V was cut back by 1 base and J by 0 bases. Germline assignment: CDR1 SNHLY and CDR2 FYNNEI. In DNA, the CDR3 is TGTGCCAGCAGTGAAGAGCGGGGAAGCTCCTACGAGCAGTACTTC. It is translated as CASSEERGSSYEQYF. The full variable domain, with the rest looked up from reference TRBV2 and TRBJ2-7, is EPEVTQTPSHQVTQMGQEVILRCVPISNHLYFYWYRQILGQKVEFLVSFYNNEISEKSEIFDDQFSVERPDGSNFTLKIRSTKLEDSAMYFCASSEERGSSYEQYFGPGTRLTVT.